The following is a T cell receptor beta chain sequence with its context. This record belongs to a study of blood T cell repertoires in COVID-19. For the study at large: The study drew acute and convalescent COVID-19 samples from the United States, Italy and Spain. T cells, B-cell-depleted T cells, or PBMCs provided the cDNA or gDNA that served as material.

The CDR3 totals 14 residues. V dropped 7 bases and J dropped 7 bases, with 19 bases sitting between them. The germline V gene encodes CDR1 SNHLY and CDR2 FYNNEI. How the authors handled the data: Amplification of reference gene primers was used by the study to estimate nucleated cell counts. The table came from immunoSEQ multiplex PCR; TCRdb's copy has only in-frame clones and leaves some out. From that table come the V and J calls and clone size; the DNA was used to work out D and trimming. The sample lists 150,000 to 200,000 clones, approximately 79% occurring once. The chain uses TRBV2 and TRBJ1-2, with a weak D call TRBD1 (6 bases). The sample comprised peripheral blood. This TCR came from a man in his forties or fifties who had recovered from COVID-19. This chain's CDR3 is CASTGFGGAGGYTF. The CDR3 DNA follows: TGTGCCAGCACTGGCTTTGGGGGGGCGGGTGGCTACACCTTC.